The sequence of this T cell receptor (beta chain) was determined in a study of PD-1 blockade in classical Hodgkin lymphoma. Overall study findings and caveats: At baseline, newly diagnosed patients reportedly showed less TCR diversity than healthy donors.

The CDR3 totals 15 residues. Clones were sequenced by immunoSEQ multiplex PCR, and TCRdb holds only the in-frame ones, with some missing. The repertoire holds approximately 35,000 clones, around 88% seen once, with 0.22% in the top ten. As for this clone: What it binds is not known.

Time point given: newly diagnosed, previously untreated cHL patient sample. Researchers used magnetic negative selection to pull out pure CD4+ T cells from thawed PBMCs. Comparison relied on PBMCs that came from newly diagnosed, untreated classical Hodgkin lymphoma. The sequenced material came from CD4+ T cells from blood. The chain joins TRBV21-1 to TRBJ1-1. TRBV21-1 is tagged as a pseudogene. The receptor comes from a human donor with classical Hodgkin lymphoma. CDR3: CASSKCAKGNTEAFF. The CDR3 nucleotides are TGTGCCAGCAGCAAATGCGCCAAAGGGAACACTGAAGCTTTCTTT.